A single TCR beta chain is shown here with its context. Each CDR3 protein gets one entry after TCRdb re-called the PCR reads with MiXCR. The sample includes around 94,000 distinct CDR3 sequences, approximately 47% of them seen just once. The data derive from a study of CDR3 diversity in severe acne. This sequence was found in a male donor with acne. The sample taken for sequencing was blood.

As DNA, the CDR3 is TGTGCCAGCAGTTTACTCCAACGACCGGGACAGGGTCGAAACACCATATATTTT. Protein sequence: CASSLLQRPGQGRNTIYF. This chain uses TRBV11-3 with TRBJ1-3, with TRBD1 matching over 9 bases. The CDR3 totals 18 residues. V gave up 6 bases and J gave up 5 bases; unmatched junction bases: 17. Germline V CDR1 and CDR2: SGHNT, YENEEA.